Following are 27 T cell receptor beta chains from one sample sequenced in a study of blood T cell repertoires in COVID-19. The table came from immunoSEQ multiplex PCR; TCRdb's copy has only in-frame clones and leaves some out. The table includes hundreds of thousands of clones, around 86% detected once. Material: peripheral blood. The source is a woman under 40 who had recovered from COVID-19.

The chain recombines TRBV6-5 with TRBJ1-3; D is unresolved. CDR3 length: 12 amino acids. Germline loops: CDR1 MNHEY, CDR2 SVGAGI. V gave up 6 bases and J gave up 6 bases, with 9 bases separating them. CDR3 sequence (DNA): TGTGCCAGCAGATGGAGAGTAAACACCATATATTTT. As protein: CASRWRVNTIYF.

V and J are TRBV24-1 and TRBJ2-3; 7 bases are a match to TRBD2. Trimming at V came to 3 bases and at J to 3 bases, leaving 5 bases not matched to a gene. The germline V gene encodes CDR1 KGHDR and CDR2 SFDVKD. The CDR3 runs to 15 residues. The CDR3, as DNA: TGTGCCACCAGTGATCAGAGGGGAGGGACAGATACGCAGTATTTT. Translation gives CATSDQRGGTDTQYF.

This sequence joins TRBV5-4 and TRBJ1-3; 7 nucleotides agree with TRBD1. V shed 4 bases and J 4 bases; nucleotides not matched to a gene: 2. This CDR3 has 13 amino acids. Germline V gene lookup returns CDR1 SGHNT and CDR2 YYREEE (reference sequence). CDR3 nucleotides: TGTGCCAGCAGCGGGACAGTGGGAAACACCATATATTTT. This translates into CASSGTVGNTIYF.

This sequence joins TRBV5-6 and TRBJ1-1; D is unresolved. Trimming cost V 7 bases and J 1 base, with 11 bases left between them. Germline values: CDR1 SGHDT, CDR2 YYEEEE. The CDR3 has 13 amino acids. The CDR3 DNA is TGTGCCAGCTCTAACCCCCGGAACACTGAAGCTTTCTTT. Translated: CASSNPRNTEAFF.

The gene calls are TRBV4-2 and TRBJ2-3; TRBD2 matches 11 bases. The CDR3 covers 17 residues. The ends lost 0 bases at V and 6 bases at J; junction bases unmatched: 8. CDR1 LGHNA and CDR2 YNFKEQ come from the germline V gene. CDR3 nucleotides: TGTGCCAGCAGCCAAGAGCCGGCTAGCGGGGGGTATGATACGCAGTATTTT. Translation: CASSQEPASGGYDTQYF.

The gene calls are TRBV2 and TRBJ1-1; D may be TRBD1 (5 bases). Per the germline V gene, CDR1 is SNHLY and CDR2 is FYNNEI. The germline V and J ends were trimmed by 6 bases and 5 bases, with 13 bases remaining between them. The CDR3 loop spans 13 amino acids. This CDR3 is CASRLQESTEAFF. The CDR3 region has the DNA TGTGCCAGCAGACTACAGGAATCTACTGAAGCTTTCTTT.

The genes are TRBV14 and TRBJ2-3, with 12 nucleotides matching TRBD2. Germline lookup yields CDR1 SGHDN and CDR2 FVKESK. The CDR3 covers 15 residues. V trimming: 4 bases; J trimming: 6 bases; junction bases outside the gene matches: 5. CDR3 protein: CASSPGLAGWDTQYF. The CDR3 bases are TGTGCCAGCAGCCCCGGACTAGCGGGATGGGATACGCAGTATTTT.

V usage is TRBV27 and J usage is TRBJ1-4, with a weak D call TRBD1 (5 bases). Trimming cost V 6 bases and J 8 bases, with 16 bases left between them. CDR1 MNHEY and CDR2 SMNVEV come from the germline V gene (reference sequence). This CDR3 has 14 amino acids. CDR3: CASSRRMGLEKLFF. CDR3 DNA: TGTGCCAGCAGCCGCCGGATGGGGCTAGAAAAACTGTTTTTT.

This chain joins TRBV24-1 and TRBJ2-1; weak D call: TRBD2 (6 bases). The V and J ends lost 4 bases and 8 bases respectively, with 11 bases between them. Germline V CDR1 and CDR2: KGHDR, SFDVKD. The CDR3 length is 13 residues. CDR3 coding DNA: TGTGCCACCAGTGACTCCTCTAGCGATGAGCAGTTCTTC. Translated: CATSDSSSDEQFF.

The J gene is TRBJ1-6, the V gene TRBV2, with 9 bases lining up with TRBD1. The V gene's germline CDR1 is SNHLY and CDR2 FYNNEI. CDR3 size: 14 residues. V lost 4 bases to trimming and J lost 8 bases; unmatched junction nucleotides: 3. Written as DNA, the CDR3 is TGTGCCAGCAGTGTAAGGGACAGGGATTCACCCCTCCACTTT. Translating gives CASSVRDRDSPLHF.

The DNA for the CDR3 is TGTGCCAGCAGTCGGGCAGTCAGTGGACACTCCTACGAGCAGTACTTC. It is translated as CASSRAVSGHSYEQYF. This chain connects TRBV13 to TRBJ2-7; possible D gene TRBD1, 5 bases. Germline V gene lookup returns CDR1 PRHDT and CDR2 FYEKMQ (reference sequence). CDR3 length equals 16 residues. The V gene lost 6 bases and the J gene lost 0 bases, with 18 bases spanning the gap.

The V call is TRBV27, the J call TRBJ1-5, with D possibly being TRBD1 (5 bases). This CDR3 has 15 residues. Germline-derived CDR1 and CDR2 are MNHEY and SMNVEV (reference sequence). The ends were cut back, 8 bases at V and 1 base at J, with 15 bases in the middle. The CDR3 here is CASPPTGSSNQPQHF. CDR3 nucleotides: TGTGCCAGCCCCCCCACAGGTTCCAGCAATCAGCCCCAGCATTTT.

The chain is built from TRBV7-9 and TRBJ2-1; TRBD2 matches at 8 bases. The V segment lost 7 bases and the J segment 5 bases; nucleotides outside the gene matches: 13. The length of the CDR3 is 16 residues. The germline V gene has CDR1 SEHNR and CDR2 FQNEAQ (reference sequence). The CDR3 loop reads CASIHEGTGGNNEQFF. CDR3 bases: TGTGCCAGCATCCACGAGGGAACGGGGGGGAACAATGAGCAGTTCTTC.

The chain is built from TRBV7-9 and TRBJ2-2; perhaps TRBD2 as D (6 bases). This CDR3 spans 17 amino acids. Germline V CDR1 and CDR2: SEHNR, FQNEAQ (reference sequence). V lost 4 bases to trimming and J lost 3 bases, with 18 bases between them. CDR3 loop: CASSSMTSIQYTGELFF. DNA of the CDR3: TGTGCCAGCAGCTCCATGACTAGTATACAGTACACCGGGGAGCTGTTTTTT. The full variable domain, rest sourced from reference TRBV7-9 and TRBJ2-2, is DTGVSQNPRHKITKRGQNVTFRCDPISEHNRLYWYRQTLGQGPEFLTYFQNEAQLEKSRLLSDRFSAERPKGSFSTLEIQRTEQGDSAMYLCASSSMTSIQYTGELFFGEGSRLTVL.

The V gene is TRBV10-2, the J gene TRBJ2-7; TRBD1 matches 9 bases. CDR3 size: 18 residues. With V trimmed by 0 bases and J by 4 bases, 13 bases remained unmatched. Germline-derived CDR1 and CDR2 are WSHSY and SAAADI. The CDR3 loop is CASSESSLFGGQGYEQYF. The CDR3 bases are TGCGCCAGCAGTGAGTCGAGTCTTTTTGGGGGACAGGGATACGAGCAGTACTTC.

V usage is TRBV3-1 (or the pseudogene TRBV3-2) and J usage is TRBJ2-2; the D gene is possibly TRBD2 (6 bases). V was trimmed by 3 bases and J by 14 bases, leaving 13 bases between them. The germline gives CDR1 LGHDT, CDR2 YNNKEL (reference sequence). There are 12 residues in the CDR3. Here the CDR3 DNA reads TGTGCCAGCAGCCAGCAGACGGGAGCTCTGTTTTTT. It yields the protein CASSQQTGALFF.

The chain recombines TRBV7-9 with TRBJ2-5, with D possibly being TRBD1 (5 bases). The CDR3 is 14 residues long. Germline values: CDR1 SEHNR, CDR2 FQNEAQ (reference sequence). Trimming shortened V by 3 bases and J by 5 bases, and 13 bases separated the two germline ends. CDR3 in amino acids: CASSFQGTGETQYF. CDR3 sequence (DNA): TGTGCCAGCAGCTTCCAGGGTACGGGTGAGACCCAGTACTTC.

The J gene is TRBJ2-1, the V gene TRBV9, with TRBD2 matching 12 bases. V dropped 1 base and J dropped 6; count of bases not matched to a gene: 14. From germline, CDR1 is SGDLS and CDR2 YYNGEE. The length of the CDR3 is 19 residues. The CDR3 sequence: CASSVQGEVLAGGPNEQFF. The CDR3 nucleotides read TGTGCCAGCAGCGTACAAGGCGAGGTACTAGCGGGAGGTCCCAATGAGCAGTTCTTC.

The V call is TRBV27, the J call TRBJ1-5; unclear D gene. Germline V gene lookup returns CDR1 MNHEY and CDR2 SMNVEV (reference sequence). V lost 1 base, J lost 5 bases, and 6 bases lay in between. CDR3 length equals 13 residues. The CDR3: CASSLFSDQPQHF. For the CDR3, the DNA is TGTGCCAGCAGTTTATTTTCAGATCAGCCCCAGCATTTT.

The rearrangement links TRBV3-1 (or the pseudogene TRBV3-2) to TRBJ1-5; D is perhaps TRBD1 (6 bases). Germline CDR1 LGHDT, CDR2 YNNKEL (reference sequence). With 4 bases removed from V and 7 bases from J, the gap between germline ends came to 20 bases. The CDR3 totals 16 residues. The CDR3 loop is CASSLGRGGKGQPQHF. The CDR3 region has the DNA TGTGCCAGCAGCCTCGGTAGGGGGGGAAAGGGACAGCCCCAGCATTTT.

The chain employs TRBV27 and TRBJ2-7; TRBD2 is a possible D gene (5 bases). From germline, CDR1 is MNHEY and CDR2 SMNVEV (reference sequence). CDR3 length equals 11 residues. V was trimmed by 4 bases and J by 6 bases, leaving 7 bases between them. CDR3 nucleotides: TGTGCCAGCAGTTCCCGGGGCGAGCAGTACTTC. This translates into CASSSRGEQYF.

The J gene is TRBJ2-1, the V gene TRBV24-1; D unresolved. The CDR3 consists of 15 residues. The V gene lost 1 base and the J gene lost 0 bases, with 6 bases spanning the gap. Germline V gene sequence: CDR1 KGHDR, CDR2 SFDVKD. CDR3 in amino acids: CATSDLESSYNEQFF. Written as DNA, the CDR3 is TGTGCCACCAGTGATTTAGAGAGCTCCTACAATGAGCAGTTCTTC.

J is TRBJ1-4 and V is TRBV5-5; D not certain. The CDR3 totals 16 residues. Germline V gives CDR1 SGHKS, CDR2 YYEKEE (reference sequence). Trimming removed 4 bases at V and 8 bases at J, with 21 bases between. The CDR3 sequence: CASSPVAARPGEKLFF. CDR3 DNA: TGTGCCAGCAGCCCCGTCGCGGCCAGGCCGGGGGAAAAACTGTTTTTT.

The chain carries TRBV19 and TRBJ2-1, with D possibly TRBD1 on 6 matching bases. The germline CDR1 and CDR2 sequences are LNHDA and SQIVND (reference sequence). The V end lost 6 bases, the J end lost 0 bases, and 15 bases lay between the germline ends. The CDR3 extends over 16 amino acids. CDR3 sequence: CASSLGQRSSYNEQFF. The CDR3 nucleotides are TGTGCCAGTAGCCTCGGACAGAGGAGCTCCTACAATGAGCAGTTCTTC.

In its sample, this clone was seen a few times. This chain links TRBV5-6 with TRBJ2-7, with 8 bases matching TRBD1. J lost 7 bases, V lost 1 base, and 10 bases had no gene match. Germline assignment: CDR1 SGHDT and CDR2 YYEEEE. CDR3 size: 15 residues. DNA for the CDR3: TGTGCCAGCAGCTTGATGCAGGGGGCAATGGGTGAGCAGTACTTC. Its protein product is CASSLMQGAMGEQYF.

The rearrangement uses TRBV13 and TRBJ2-7; TRBD1 matches at 10 bases. Germline V gene lookup returns CDR1 PRHDT and CDR2 FYEKMQ (reference sequence). The V and J ends lost 4 bases and 3 bases, in that order; junction bases with no gene match: 6. This CDR3 spans 15 amino acids. CDR3 in DNA: TGTGCCAGCAGCTCCCCTCGGACAGGGGGCTACGAGCAGTACTTC. Translation: CASSSPRTGGYEQYF.

V gene TRBV4-1 combines with J gene TRBJ1-1, with D possibly being TRBD1 (6 bases). Germline V gene data show CDR1 as MGHRA and CDR2 as YSYEKL. This CDR3 comprises 16 residues. V was shortened by 1 base and J by 1 base, with 13 bases between the two germline ends. The CDR3 coding sequence is TGCGCCAGCAGCCAAGCATGGGACATCCCGAACACTGAAGCTTTCTTT. The encoded protein is CASSQAWDIPNTEAFF.